Included here is one T cell receptor (beta chain) sequence, with context. Enrollment of patients from Seattle took place during active infection, with longitudinal follow-up. The data originate from a study of blood T cell repertoires in COVID-19. Study-level information: From T cells, B-cell-depleted T cells, or PBMCs came the material, which was cDNA or gDNA.

Per the original data handling: Nucleated cell counts were estimated from reference gene primer amplification. The repertoire was sequenced with immunoSEQ multiplex PCR; TCRdb's copy has only in-frame clones and lacks some. D and trimming were read from the DNA, whereas the V and J calls and clone size are those reported in that table. The sample lists 300,000 to 350,000 clones; about 91% were seen once. From germline, CDR1 is LNHDA and CDR2 SQIVND (reference sequence). V lost 6 bases, J lost 3 bases, and 9 bases stayed unmatched. This CDR3 is built from 15 residues. The sample taken for sequencing was peripheral blood. The sequence derives from a man aged 25 to 45 with COVID-19, enrolled during active disease. This chain uses TRBV19 with TRBJ1-1, with 8 bases identical to TRBD1. As DNA, the CDR3 is TGTGCCAGTAGGATACAGGGGGTTCTTCACACTGAAGCTTTCTTT. Encoded protein: CASRIQGVLHTEAFF.